This entry lists 14 T cell receptor beta chains sequenced from one sample in a study of blood T cell repertoires in COVID-19. The protocol was immunoSEQ multiplex PCR, while the TCRdb copy is restricted to in-frame clones and leaves out a portion. The repertoire holds around 140,000 clones, approximately 83% seen once, with more than 3.5% in the top ten. Sequenced input: peripheral blood. The receptors derive from a woman in her fifties or sixties with acute or convalescent COVID-19.

This clone appeared a few times. As DNA, the CDR3 is TGTGCCAGCTCACCATCAGGCCCCGGGACAGGGTCTGAAAAACTGTTTTTT. It is translated as CASSPSGPGTGSEKLFF. The chain combines TRBV18 with TRBJ1-4, with 9 bases fitting TRBD1. CDR3 size: 17 residues. Germline CDR1 reads KGHSH; CDR2 reads LQKENI. V shed 2 bases and J 7 bases; nucleotides not matched to a gene: 11.

CDR3: CASSMLTDTGELFF. The CDR3 nucleotides read TGTGCCAGTAGTATGCTGACTGACACCGGGGAGCTGTTTTTT. The chain uses TRBV19 and TRBJ2-2; D remains ambiguous. Germline V gene data show CDR1 as LNHDA and CDR2 as SQIVND (reference sequence). The CDR3 runs to 14 residues. V was shortened by 3 bases and J by 3 bases, with 8 bases between the two germline ends.

The J gene is TRBJ1-2, the V gene TRBV28; TRBD1 agrees at 8 bases. Trimming cost V 6 bases and J 12 bases; bases outside gene matches: 12. The CDR3 covers 13 residues. Looked up from germline, CDR1 is MDHEN and CDR2 is SYDVKM. CDR3 sequence (DNA): TGTGCCAGCAGACTCGGACAGGGCAGATGGCACACCTTC. Translation: CASRLGQGRWHTF.

This chain connects TRBV27 to TRBJ2-1; 8 nucleotides align to TRBD2. V gave up 5 bases and J gave up 5 bases; unmatched junction bases: 11. Germline loops: CDR1 MNHEY, CDR2 SMNVEV (reference sequence). The CDR3 is 16 residues long. As DNA, the CDR3 is TGTGCCAGCAGTACAAATAGACTAGCGAGAAACAATGAGCAGTTCTTC. Amino acid sequence: CASSTNRLARNNEQFF.

The chain carries TRBV7-8 and TRBJ2-3; the D is unclear. Germline CDR1 is SGHVS and CDR2 is FQNEAQ. The CDR3 has 15 residues. V gave up 1 base and J gave up 1 base, with 9 bases separating them. The CDR3 DNA reads as TGTGCCAGCAGCTTAGGTATCTCCCGCACAGATACGCAGTATTTT. Amino acids: CASSLGISRTDTQYF.

The CDR3: CASSLEGREFYGYTF. DNA for the CDR3: TGCGCCAGCAGCTTGGAAGGCAGGGAATTCTATGGCTACACCTTC. The V gene is TRBV5-1, the J gene TRBJ1-2, with D possibly matching TRBD1 (5 bases). There are 15 residues in the CDR3. Germline CDR1 and CDR2: SGHRS and YFSETQ. V was pared by 0 bases and J by 4 bases, with 13 bases between.

The J gene is TRBJ2-1, the V gene TRBV7-2, with 7 bases aligning to TRBD2. The trim removed 8 bases at V and 7 bases at J, leaving 11 bases unmatched. CDR3 size: 14 residues. Germline V gene sequence: CDR1 SGHTA, CDR2 FQGNSA. As DNA, the CDR3 is TGTGCCAGCGGGGAGAGCGGGGCCTTTAATGAGCAGTTCTTC. This encodes CASGESGAFNEQFF. The whole variable domain, remainder taken from reference TRBV7-2 and TRBJ2-1, is GAGVSQSPSNKVTEKGKDVELRCDPISGHTALYWYRQSLGQGLEFLIYFQGNSAPDKSGLPSDRFSAERTGGSVSTLTIQRTQQEDSAVYLCASGESGAFNEQFFGPGTRLTVL.

This clone has a single count. The V and J genes are TRBV9 and TRBJ2-1; TRBD2 agrees at 7 bases. This CDR3 has 15 residues. CDR1 is SGDLS, CDR2 YYNGEE, per germline. The V segment lost 0 bases and the J segment 2 bases; nucleotides outside the gene matches: 2. The CDR3 loop is CASSVELAPYNEQFF. The CDR3 nucleotides read TGTGCCAGCAGCGTAGAACTAGCGCCCTACAATGAGCAGTTCTTC.

The CDR3 DNA reads as TGTGCCAGCAGTCCTTTGGGACTAGCGGATGAGCAGTTCTTC. Its translation is CASSPLGLADEQFF. The rearrangement uses TRBV28 and TRBJ2-1; the match to TRBD2 covers 11 bases. With V trimmed by 5 bases and J by 8 bases, 5 bases remained unmatched. The CDR3 spans 14 residues. Germline-derived CDR1 and CDR2 are MDHEN and SYDVKM.

V usage is TRBV5-4 and J usage is TRBJ2-1; TRBD2 is a possible D gene (7 bases). V was cut by 4 bases and J by 4 bases, with 15 bases left in between. The CDR3 has 15 residues. Germline CDR1 reads SGHNT; CDR2 reads YYREEE (reference sequence). CDR3 in amino acids: CASSPRGALYNEQFF. CDR3 coding DNA: TGTGCCAGCAGCCCCCGGGGGGCTCTATACAATGAGCAGTTCTTC.

Many counts were recorded for this clone. The chain combines TRBV6-5 with TRBJ1-1; D ambiguous. Between the trimmed V and J ends, which lost 0 bases and 2 bases, there was a span of 7 bases. CDR1 is MNHEY and CDR2 is SVGAGI in the germline V gene. The CDR3 totals 14 residues. In nucleotides, the CDR3 is TGTGCCAGCAGTTACTCGAATAGAAACACTGAAGCTTTCTTT. This codes for CASSYSNRNTEAFF.

The chain carries TRBV29-1 and TRBJ2-1; TRBD2 might be the D (6 bases). Between the trimmed V and J ends, which lost 1 base and 4 bases, there was a span of 14 bases. This CDR3 has 15 amino acids. Per the germline V gene, CDR1 is SQVTM and CDR2 is ANQGSEA. CDR3 coding DNA: TGCAGCGTTGAAGGGGGGGAGTACCAATACAATGAGCAGTTCTTC. This encodes CSVEGGEYQYNEQFF.

V gene TRBV6-6 combines with J gene TRBJ2-3; the D is unclear. V was trimmed by 5 bases and J by 0 bases, leaving 12 bases between them. The CDR3 length is 15 residues. Germline-derived CDR1 and CDR2 are MNHNY and SVGAGI (reference sequence). CDR3 residues: CASSLHTTSTDTQYF. As DNA, the CDR3 is TGTGCCAGCAGTCTCCATACCACTAGCACAGATACGCAGTATTTT.

This rearrangement joins TRBV28 to TRBJ1-2; D is undetermined. The CDR3 runs 11 residues. Germline V lookup: CDR1 MDHEN, CDR2 SYDVKM. Between the trimmed V and J ends, which lost 8 bases and 7 bases, there was a span of 11 bases. The CDR3 loop is CASWGGGGYTF. The CDR3 bases are TGTGCCAGCTGGGGAGGTGGTGGCTACACCTTC.